This TCR beta chain was profiled in a study of CD8+ T cells in alopecia areata. This clone was detected only once. Treatment in this sample: oral pan-JAK inhibitor, 5-10 mg twice daily. Obtained from alopecia areata patients were lesional scalp punch biopsies along with peripheral blood. Extracted RNA was reverse transcribed into cDNA, the sequencing template. Sequencing was performed with immunoSEQ multiplex PCR; in TCRdb, only in-frame clones are kept and a portion is missing. The sample records under 350,000 clones, about three fifths being singletons. This CDR3 is 16 amino acids long. CDR1 is SNHLY and CDR2 is FYNNEI in the germline V gene. V gave up 2 bases and J gave up 6 bases, with 17 bases separating them.

The input for sequencing was CD4+ T cells sorted from blood, taken at week 24, from a patient treated with tofacitinib. The source is a human donor with alopecia areata. This rearrangement joins TRBV2 to TRBJ1-5; a weak D match, TRBD1 (5 bases). The CDR3 DNA is TGTGCCAGCAGTGAATTAGTCGGCGCGAGGGGTCAGCCCCAGCATTTT. Its protein product is CASSELVGARGQPQHF.